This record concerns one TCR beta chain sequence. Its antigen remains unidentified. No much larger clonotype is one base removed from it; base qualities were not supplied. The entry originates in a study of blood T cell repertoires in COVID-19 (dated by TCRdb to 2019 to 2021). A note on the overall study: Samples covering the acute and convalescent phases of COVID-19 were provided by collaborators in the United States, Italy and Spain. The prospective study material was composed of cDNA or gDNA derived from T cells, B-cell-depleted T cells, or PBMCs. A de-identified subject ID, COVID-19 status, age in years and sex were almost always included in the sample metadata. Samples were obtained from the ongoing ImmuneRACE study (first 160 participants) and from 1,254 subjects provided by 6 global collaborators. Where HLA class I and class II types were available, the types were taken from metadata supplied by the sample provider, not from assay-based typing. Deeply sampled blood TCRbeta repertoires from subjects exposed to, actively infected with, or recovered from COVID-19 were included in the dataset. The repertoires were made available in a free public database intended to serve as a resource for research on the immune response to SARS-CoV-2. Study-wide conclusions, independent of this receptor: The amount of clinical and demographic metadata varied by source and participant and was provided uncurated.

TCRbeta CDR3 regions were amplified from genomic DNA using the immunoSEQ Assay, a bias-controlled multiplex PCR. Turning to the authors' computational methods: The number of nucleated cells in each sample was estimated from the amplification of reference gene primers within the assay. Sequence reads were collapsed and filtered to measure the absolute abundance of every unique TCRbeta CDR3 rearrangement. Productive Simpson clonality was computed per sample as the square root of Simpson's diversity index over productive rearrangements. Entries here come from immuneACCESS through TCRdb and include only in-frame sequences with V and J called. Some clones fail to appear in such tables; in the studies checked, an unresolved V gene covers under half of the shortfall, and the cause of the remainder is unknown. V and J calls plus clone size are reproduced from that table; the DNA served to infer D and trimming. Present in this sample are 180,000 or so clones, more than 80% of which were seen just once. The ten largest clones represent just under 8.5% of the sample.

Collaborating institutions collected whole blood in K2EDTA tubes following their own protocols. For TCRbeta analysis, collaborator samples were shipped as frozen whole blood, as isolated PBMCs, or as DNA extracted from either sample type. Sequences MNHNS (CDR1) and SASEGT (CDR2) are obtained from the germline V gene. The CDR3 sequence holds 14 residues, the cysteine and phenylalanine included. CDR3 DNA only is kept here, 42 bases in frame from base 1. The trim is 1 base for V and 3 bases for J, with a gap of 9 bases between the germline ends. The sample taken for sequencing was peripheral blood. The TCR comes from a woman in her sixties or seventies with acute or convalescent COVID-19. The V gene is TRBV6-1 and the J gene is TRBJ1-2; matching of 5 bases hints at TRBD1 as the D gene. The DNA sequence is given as TGTGCCAGCAGTGAAGTGTCAGGGTACTATGGCTACACCTTC. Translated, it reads CASSEVSGYYGYTF.